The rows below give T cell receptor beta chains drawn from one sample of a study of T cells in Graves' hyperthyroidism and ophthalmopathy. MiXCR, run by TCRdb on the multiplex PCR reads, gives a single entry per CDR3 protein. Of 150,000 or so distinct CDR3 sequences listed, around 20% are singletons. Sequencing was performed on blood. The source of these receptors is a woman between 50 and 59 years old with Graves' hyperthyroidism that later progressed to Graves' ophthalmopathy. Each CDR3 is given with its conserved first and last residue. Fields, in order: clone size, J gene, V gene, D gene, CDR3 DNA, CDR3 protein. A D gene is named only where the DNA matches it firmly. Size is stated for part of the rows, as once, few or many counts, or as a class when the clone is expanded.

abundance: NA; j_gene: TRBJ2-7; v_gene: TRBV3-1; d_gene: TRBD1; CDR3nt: TGTGCCAGCAGCCACCCCGACAGGGGGAACTACGAGCAGTACTTC; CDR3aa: CASSHPDRGNYEQYF
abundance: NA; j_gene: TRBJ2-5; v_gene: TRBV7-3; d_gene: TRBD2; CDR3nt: TGTGCCAGCAGCTTAAGCGGGGGGTACCAAGAGACCCAGTACTTC; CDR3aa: CASSLSGGYQETQYF
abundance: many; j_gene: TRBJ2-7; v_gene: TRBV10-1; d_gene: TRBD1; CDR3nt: TGCGCCAGCAGTGACATTGCGACAGGGAAGGCCCACGAGCAGTACTTC; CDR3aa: CASSDIATGKAHEQYF
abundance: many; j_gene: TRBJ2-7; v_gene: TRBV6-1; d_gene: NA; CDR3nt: TGTGCCAGCAGTTACCTATACGAGCAGTACTTC; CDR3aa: CASSYLYEQYF
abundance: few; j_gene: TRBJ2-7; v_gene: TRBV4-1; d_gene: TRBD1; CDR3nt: TGCGCCAGCAGCCGCAAGATGAATACCGGGACAGGGGGCGAGCAGTACTTC; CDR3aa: CASSRKMNTGTGGEQYF
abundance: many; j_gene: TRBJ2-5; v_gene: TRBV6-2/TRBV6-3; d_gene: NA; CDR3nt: TGTGCCAGCAGTTACGGGTGGCTAGCGGACAGCGACTTC; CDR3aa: CASSYGWLADSDF
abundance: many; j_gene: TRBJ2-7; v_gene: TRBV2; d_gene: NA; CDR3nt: TGTGCCAGCGGGGATACGGAGCAGTACTTC; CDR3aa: CASGDTEQYF
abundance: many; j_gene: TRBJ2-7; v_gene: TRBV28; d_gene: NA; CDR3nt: TGTGCCAGCAGTTCCCCCCGGGCGGCAGCCTACGAGCAGTACTTC; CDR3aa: CASSSPRAAAYEQYF
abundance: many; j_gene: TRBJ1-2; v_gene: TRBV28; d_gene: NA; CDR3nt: TGTGCCAGCAGGTCACAGGTCTATGGCTACACCTTC; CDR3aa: CASRSQVYGYTF
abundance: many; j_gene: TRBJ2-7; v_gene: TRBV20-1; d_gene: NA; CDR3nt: TGCAGTGCTCCTGACAGCGACTCCTACGAGCAGTACTTC; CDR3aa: CSAPDSDSYEQYF
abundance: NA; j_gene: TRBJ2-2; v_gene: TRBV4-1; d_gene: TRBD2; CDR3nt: TGCGCCAGCAGCCAAGATCGCCTAGCGGGAGCTGGGGAGCTGTTTTTT; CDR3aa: CASSQDRLAGAGELFF
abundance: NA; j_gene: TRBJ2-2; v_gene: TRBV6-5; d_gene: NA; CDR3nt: TGTGCCGGCGGTTCCGGGACACTGATCACCGGGGAGCTGTTTTTT; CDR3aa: CAGGSGTLITGELFF
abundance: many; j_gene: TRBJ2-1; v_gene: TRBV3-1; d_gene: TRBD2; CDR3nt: TGTGCCAGCAGCCAAAATGGGGCGGGAGGGATACACAATGAGCAGTTCTTC; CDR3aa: CASSQNGAGGIHNEQFF
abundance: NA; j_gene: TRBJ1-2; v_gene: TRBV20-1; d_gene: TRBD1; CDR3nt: TGCAGTGCGGACAGGGTCCGAGGGGGCTACACCTTC; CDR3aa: CSADRVRGGYTF
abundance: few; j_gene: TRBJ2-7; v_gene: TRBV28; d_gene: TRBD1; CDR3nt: TGTGCCAGCAGTGGCCTGGACAGGGGCTACGAGCAGTACTTC; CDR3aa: CASSGLDRGYEQYF
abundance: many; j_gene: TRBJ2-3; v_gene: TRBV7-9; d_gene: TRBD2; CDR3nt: TGTGCCAGCAGCTTAGGTGCGGGAGTAGTCACAGATACGCAGTATTTT; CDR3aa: CASSLGAGVVTDTQYF
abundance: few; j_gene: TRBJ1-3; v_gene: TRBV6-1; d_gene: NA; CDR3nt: TGTGCCAGCAGTGACGGGGGGCGAGGTGGAAACACCATATATTTT; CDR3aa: CASSDGGRGGNTIYF
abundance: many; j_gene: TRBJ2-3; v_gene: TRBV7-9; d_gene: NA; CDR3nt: TGTGCCAGCAGCTTAGCGCATCGGACAGATACGCAGTATTTT; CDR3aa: CASSLAHRTDTQYF
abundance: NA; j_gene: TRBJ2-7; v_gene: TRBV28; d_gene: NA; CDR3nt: TGTGCCAGCAGCCGACGTTCGGGAGCCGAGCAGTACTTC; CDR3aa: CASSRRSGAEQYF
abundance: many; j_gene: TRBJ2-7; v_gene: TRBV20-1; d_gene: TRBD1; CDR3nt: TGCAGTGCTAGAGATGAGACAGGGGGGTACGAGCAGTACTTC; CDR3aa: CSARDETGGYEQYF
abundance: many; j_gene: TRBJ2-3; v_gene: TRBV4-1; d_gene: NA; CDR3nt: TGCGCCAGCAGCCAAGAAAGACTGCGGGACAGCACAGATACGCAGTATTTT; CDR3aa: CASSQERLRDSTDTQYF
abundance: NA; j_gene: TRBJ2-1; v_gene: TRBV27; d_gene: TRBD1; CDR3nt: TGTGCCAGCAGTCTAGGACAGGTTTACAATGAGCAGTTCTTC; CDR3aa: CASSLGQVYNEQFF
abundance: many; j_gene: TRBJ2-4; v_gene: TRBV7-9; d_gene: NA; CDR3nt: TGTGCCAGCAGCTTGGGCGGCATAGCCAAAAACATTCAGTACTTC; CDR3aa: CASSLGGIAKNIQYF
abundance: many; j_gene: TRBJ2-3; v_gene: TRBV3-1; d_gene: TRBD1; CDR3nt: TGTGCCAGCAGCCTCCGGACAGGGGCAATTGATACGCAGTATTTT; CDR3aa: CASSLRTGAIDTQYF
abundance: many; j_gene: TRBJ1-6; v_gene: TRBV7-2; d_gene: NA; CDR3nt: TGTGCCAGCAGCCTAGACAGTGGTTCACCCCTCCACTTT; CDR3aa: CASSLDSGSPLHF
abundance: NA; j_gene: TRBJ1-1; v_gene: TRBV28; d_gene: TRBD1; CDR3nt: TGTGCCAACGAGGGACAGGGGGGGAACACTGAAGCTTTCTTT; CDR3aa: CANEGQGGNTEAFF
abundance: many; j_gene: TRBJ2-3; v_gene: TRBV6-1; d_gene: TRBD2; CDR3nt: TGTGCCAGCAGTCGGATGACTAGCGGGAGCACAGATACGCAGTATTTT; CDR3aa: CASSRMTSGSTDTQYF
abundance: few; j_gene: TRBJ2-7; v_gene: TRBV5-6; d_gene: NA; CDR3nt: TGTGCCAGCAGTCCTGGGTCCCTCTACGAGCAGTACTTC; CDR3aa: CASSPGSLYEQYF
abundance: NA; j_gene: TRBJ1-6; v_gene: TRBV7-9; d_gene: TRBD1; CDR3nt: TGTGCCAGCAGGGAAACCGGGACAGGGGGCTCTAGCTCCTATAATTCACCCCTCCACTTT; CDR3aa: CASRETGTGGSSSYNSPLHF
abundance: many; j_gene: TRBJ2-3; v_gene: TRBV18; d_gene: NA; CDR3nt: TGTGCCAGCTCACGTCTCGGGACTCCTAGCACAGATACGCAGTATTTT; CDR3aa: CASSRLGTPSTDTQYF
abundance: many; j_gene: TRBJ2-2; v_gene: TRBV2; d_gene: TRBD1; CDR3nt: TGTGCCAGCAAGACAGGGGGCGCGGGCGGGGAGCTGTTTTTT; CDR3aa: CASKTGGAGGELFF
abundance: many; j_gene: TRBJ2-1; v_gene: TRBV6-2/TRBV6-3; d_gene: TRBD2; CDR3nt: TGTGCCAGCAGTTACCGAGCGGGAGGAAGGTACAATGAGCAGTTCTTC; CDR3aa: CASSYRAGGRYNEQFF
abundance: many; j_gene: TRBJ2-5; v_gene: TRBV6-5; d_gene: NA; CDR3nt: TGTGCCAGCAGTTACCGAGCGGTGGTAGAGACCCAGTACTTC; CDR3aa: CASSYRAVVETQYF
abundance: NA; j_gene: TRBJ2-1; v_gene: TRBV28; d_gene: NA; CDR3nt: TGTGCCAGCTGCGAGGGCAATGAGCAGTTCTTC; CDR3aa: CASCEGNEQFF